Listed here are 8 T cell receptor beta chains from one sample, sequenced in a study of naive and memory T cell subsets. The beta constant-region primer was an equimolar mix of two oligonucleotides covering TRBC1 and TRBC2. The ligated cDNA underwent four PCR rounds using SP2 and nested alpha and beta constant-region primers. A single record per CDR3 protein comes from TCRdb applying MiXCR to the UMI-ligation and nested PCR reads. The repertoire has about 22,000 distinct CDR3 sequences, around 8.8% of them found once; the top ten carry about 24%. The specimen was central memory CD8+ T cells from blood. The origin of the receptors is a human donor in good health.

This clonotype was found many times. This chain's CDR3 is CSVEGLADYNEQFF. As DNA, the CDR3 is TGCAGCGTTGAAGGTCTGGCGGATTACAATGAGCAGTTCTTC. This chain connects TRBV29-1 to TRBJ2-1; D gene ambiguous. The CDR3 covers 14 residues. V shed 1 base and J shed 4 bases, with 11 bases lying between them. Germline CDR1 and CDR2: SQVTM and ANQGSEA.

This clonotype has at least ten counts. V usage is TRBV5-4 and J usage is TRBJ2-2, with D tentatively TRBD1 (5 bases). V was pared by 0 bases and J by 7 bases, with 19 bases between. CDR1 is SGHNT, CDR2 YYREEE, per germline (reference sequence). The length of the CDR3 is 17 residues. The DNA of the CDR3 is TGTGCCAGCAGCTTGGGGCAGGGTGGTTTATGGCACGGGGAGCTGTTTTTT. Amino acids: CASSLGQGGLWHGELFF.

In its sample, this clonotype was seen many times. V and J are TRBV29-1 and TRBJ2-7, with D unclear. The V gene's germline CDR1 is SQVTM and CDR2 ANQGSEA. The CDR3 has 10 residues. Trimming took off 1 base at V and 5 bases at J, with 3 bases between the two ends. CDR3 DNA sequence: TGCAGCGTTGAAGGGGACGAGCAGTACTTC. Protein product: CSVEGDEQYF.

This clonotype was counted only a few times. This chain links TRBV10-2 with TRBJ2-5; TRBD2 matches 9 bases. The CDR3 has 14 residues. Germline values: CDR1 WSHSY, CDR2 SAAADI. V shed 7 bases and J 5 bases; nucleotides not matched to a gene: 8. The CDR3 loop reads CASTGSGSGETQYF. The DNA of the CDR3 is TGCGCCAGCACGGGTAGCGGGAGTGGGGAGACCCAGTACTTC.

The chain couples TRBV20-1 to TRBJ1-1; weak D call: TRBD1 (5 bases). CDR1 and CDR2 from the germline V gene are DFQATT and SNEGSKA (reference sequence). V lost 5 bases and J 3 bases, leaving 13 bases between the germline ends. CDR3 length: 13 residues. The CDR3 DNA is TGCAGTGCTCCCTGGGGCGTACACACTGAAGCTTTCTTT. The encoded protein is CSAPWGVHTEAFF.

This clonotype was recorded many times. The J gene is TRBJ2-1, the V gene TRBV20-1; 10 nucleotides match TRBD2. Germline V gives CDR1 DFQATT, CDR2 SNEGSKA (reference sequence). The V segment lost 1 base and the J segment 9 bases; nucleotides outside the gene matches: 9. CDR3 length: 15 residues. The CDR3 spells CSARGPGTSDTEQFF. CDR3 bases: TGCAGTGCTAGAGGGCCCGGGACTAGCGATACTGAGCAGTTCTTC.

This clonotype showed up many times. V and J are TRBV20-1 and TRBJ2-7; 7 positions match TRBD2. From germline, CDR1 is DFQATT and CDR2 SNEGSKA (reference sequence). The CDR3 consists of 13 residues. V lost 6 bases and J lost 3; bases outside the gene matches: 8. The CDR3 DNA is TGCAGTGCCCGGGCGGGAGAGGACTACGAGCAGTACTTC. As protein: CSARAGEDYEQYF.

V usage is TRBV5-8 and J usage is TRBJ2-7, with unresolved D. V lost 5 bases and J 5 bases, leaving 5 bases between the germline ends. Germline values: CDR1 SGHTS, CDR2 YDEGEE. The CDR3 contains 10 residues. The CDR3 DNA is TGTGCCAGCAGTTCAGACGAGCAGTACTTC. Amino acid sequence: CASSSDEQYF.